Following are 7 T cell receptor beta chains from one sample sequenced in a study of T cell responses to AZD1222 COVID-19 vaccine. Generated by immunoSEQ multiplex PCR, the TCRdb table keeps only in-frame clones and is missing some. The sample shows 95,000 to 110,000 clones, around 92% of them seen only once. The sample was peripheral blood, taken 28 days after the second AZD1222 dose. The receptor source for this set is an adult who received the AZD1222 COVID-19 vaccine.

This chain links TRBV27 with TRBJ1-4; tentative D call: TRBD1 (5 bases). Germline CDR1 reads MNHEY; CDR2 reads SMNVEV (reference sequence). The CDR3 is 15 residues long. V was pared by 6 bases and J by 6 bases, with 17 bases between. This chain's CDR3 is CASRRTYSPDEKLFF. The CDR3 coding sequence is TGTGCCAGCAGGCGGACATATTCTCCGGATGAAAAACTGTTTTTT.

This rearrangement joins TRBV28 to TRBJ2-7, with 7 positions matching TRBD1. Germline V lookup: CDR1 MDHEN, CDR2 SYDVKM. After removal of 8 bases from V and 5 bases from J, the junction contained 15 bases not matched to a gene. CDR3 size: 15 residues. The CDR3 DNA reads as TGTGCCAGCCAAAATAACAGGGGTCTCCGGAACGAGCAGTACTTC. It codes for CASQNNRGLRNEQYF.

This clone was detected once. This chain uses TRBV10-3 with TRBJ2-7, with 10 bases matching TRBD1. Germline lookup yields CDR1 ENHRY and CDR2 SYGVKD. There are 15 residues in the CDR3. Trimming cost V 4 bases and J 4 bases; bases outside gene matches: 7. The chain's CDR3 is CAISAAGTGEYEQYF. The CDR3 DNA reads TGTGCCATCAGTGCGGCCGGGACAGGGGAATACGAGCAGTACTTC.

This chain uses TRBV7-2 with TRBJ1-1, with D uncertain. V gave up 1 base and J gave up 4 bases, with 13 bases separating them. This CDR3 contains 15 residues. CDR1 SGHTA and CDR2 FQGNSA come from the germline V gene. CDR3 nucleotides: TGTGCCAGCAGCTTAGTAAGCCCGCTAGTCACTGAAGCTTTCTTT. Translation gives CASSLVSPLVTEAFF.

There are many counts of this clone. V and J are TRBV7-2 and TRBJ1-6; 9 nucleotides align to TRBD1. V gave up 5 bases and J gave up 11 bases; unmatched junction bases: 13. The CDR3 sequence is 16 residues long. The germline V gene has CDR1 SGHTA and CDR2 FQGNSA. The CDR3 is CASSRPPGQGITPLHF. The CDR3 DNA follows: TGTGCCAGCAGCCGCCCACCTGGACAGGGGATTACACCCCTCCACTTT. Together with reference TRBV7-2 and TRBJ1-6, the CDR3 gives the full variable domain: GAGVSQSPSNKVTEKGKDVELRCDPISGHTALYWYRQSLGQGLEFLIYFQGNSAPDKSGLPSDRFSAERTGGSVSTLTIQRTQQEDSAVYLCASSRPPGQGITPLHFGNGTRLTVT.

This chain uses TRBV18 with TRBJ1-3, with D possibly being TRBD1 (5 bases). Germline values: CDR1 KGHSH, CDR2 LQKENI. There are 17 residues in the CDR3. V dropped 3 bases and J dropped 0 bases, with 15 bases sitting between them. For the CDR3, the DNA is TGTGCCAGCTCACCCCCGACAGTCGTTGACTCTGGAAACACCATATATTTT. As protein: CASSPPTVVDSGNTIYF.

V usage is TRBV15 and J usage is TRBJ1-5; 9 bases are shared with TRBD1. This CDR3 has 15 residues. Per germline, CDR1 LNHNV and CDR2 YYDKDF (reference sequence). The V segment lost 5 bases and the J segment 0 bases; nucleotides outside the gene matches: 2. As DNA, the CDR3 is TGTGCCACCAGCCGGACAGGGGATAGCAATCAGCCCCAGCATTTT. Encoded protein: CATSRTGDSNQPQHF.